Listed below are T cell receptor beta chains from one sample, sequenced in a study of response to subunit inactivated influenza vaccine. TCRdb reanalysed the RT-PCR reads using MiXCR and keeps one entry per CDR3 protein. The sample includes some 540,000 distinct CDR3 sequences, around 25% of them seen just once. The same specimen was also included in a second study, on T cells expressing NK-cell markers.

Sequencing was performed on CD4+ T cells sorted from PBMCs, taken roughly 12 days after vaccination. These receptors all come from a man in his fifties or sixties who received an inactivated influenza vaccine. The CDR3 runs from the conserved cysteine through the conserved F or W. The D gene is left open where the match is weak. Size is stated for part of the rows, as once, few or many counts, or as a class when the clone is expanded.

size: many
D: TRBD1
J: TRBJ2-2
V: TRBV20-1
CDR3: CSARDLRTGGNTGELFF
DNA: TGCAGTGCTAGAGATCTAAGGACAGGGGGTAACACCGGGGAGCTGTTTTTT

size: many
D: TRBD2
J: TRBJ2-1
V: TRBV7-2
CDR3: CASSFRTSGYNEQFF
DNA: TGTGCCAGCAGCTTCAGGACTAGCGGCTACAATGAGCAGTTCTTC

size: few
D: .
J: TRBJ2-7
V: TRBV5-1
CDR3: CASSLRSEHEQYF
DNA: TGCGCCAGCAGCTTGAGGAGCGAACACGAGCAGTACTTC

size: few
D: TRBD1
J: TRBJ2-7
V: TRBV20-1
CDR3: CSARGQGDYEQYF
DNA: TGCAGTGCTCGGGGACAGGGGGATTACGAGCAGTACTTC

size: .
D: .
J: TRBJ2-7
V: TRBV4-2
CDR3: CASSQEASTYEQYF
DNA: TGTGCCAGCAGCCAAGAGGCTAGTACCTACGAGCAGTACTTC

size: .
D: .
J: TRBJ1-1
V: TRBV20-1
CDR3: CSATGHRGPEAFF
DNA: TGCAGTGCTACCGGACACCGAGGCCCTGAAGCTTTCTTT

size: many
D: .
J: TRBJ2-3
V: TRBV7-8
CDR3: CASSLTSGSTDTQYF
DNA: TGTGCCAGCAGTCTCACGTCGGGGAGCACAGATACGCAGTATTTT

size: .
D: TRBD1
J: TRBJ1-1
V: TRBV18
CDR3: CASSLLGQGGTEAFF
DNA: TGTGCCAGCTCACTTCTAGGACAGGGCGGCACTGAAGCTTTCTTT

size: once
D: .
J: TRBJ1-2
V: TRBV15
CDR3: CATSRGGSGGGYTF
DNA: TGTGCCACCAGCAGAGGCGGCTCCGGTGGGGGCTACACCTTC

size: few
D: TRBD1
J: TRBJ2-7
V: TRBV5-1
CDR3: CASSLAATGGYEQYF
DNA: TGCGCCAGCAGCTTGGCTGCGACAGGGGGCTACGAGCAGTACTTC

size: .
D: .
J: TRBJ2-7
V: TRBV5-1
CDR3: CASSLGGRRSYEQYF
DNA: TGCGCCAGCAGCTTGGGAGGGCGGAGATCCTACGAGCAGTACTTC

size: .
D: .
J: TRBJ1-5
V: TRBV24-1
CDR3: CATSDTPRRADMNQPQHF
DNA: TGTGCCACCAGTGACACCCCCAGGAGGGCAGATATGAATCAGCCCCAGCATTTT

size: .
D: .
J: TRBJ2-2
V: TRBV9
CDR3: CASSVAGMFTGELFF
DNA: TGTGCCAGCAGCGTAGCTGGGATGTTCACCGGGGAGCTGTTTTTT

size: .
D: .
J: TRBJ2-3
V: TRBV3-1
CDR3: CASSQGSVVTQYF
DNA: TGTGCCAGCAGCCAAGGTAGCGTGGTTACGCAGTATTTT

size: few
D: .
J: TRBJ2-3
V: TRBV12-3/TRBV12-4
CDR3: CASSLGTARDTQYF
DNA: TGTGCCAGCAGTTTAGGGACAGCAAGAGATACGCAGTATTTT

size: .
D: TRBD1
J: TRBJ2-7
V: TRBV20-1
CDR3: CSARDSTGGLYEQYF
DNA: TGCAGTGCTAGAGATTCGACAGGGGGCCTGTACGAGCAGTACTTC

size: .
D: TRBD1
J: TRBJ2-7
V: TRBV20-1
CDR3: CSARDYRSTGTGYYEQYF
DNA: TGCAGTGCTAGAGATTACCGCTCTACCGGGACAGGGTACTACGAGCAGTACTTC

size: .
D: .
J: TRBJ2-1
V: TRBV9
CDR3: CASSVAGPSSYNEQFF
DNA: TGTGCCAGCAGCGTAGCAGGCCCGAGCTCCTACAATGAGCAGTTCTTC

size: .
D: TRBD2
J: TRBJ2-7
V: TRBV4-2
CDR3: CASSQRRGGGYEQYF
DNA: TGTGCCAGCAGCCAACGGCGGGGGGGTGGCTACGAGCAGTACTTC

size: .
D: TRBD2
J: TRBJ2-1
V: TRBV15
CDR3: CATSSGGGFPPNEQFF
DNA: TGTGCCACCAGCAGCGGCGGGGGATTCCCCCCCAATGAGCAGTTCTTC

size: many
D: .
J: TRBJ2-7
V: TRBV12-3/TRBV12-4
CDR3: CASRVSDGPYEQYF
DNA: TGTGCCAGCAGAGTCTCCGACGGTCCCTACGAGCAGTACTTC

size: .
D: TRBD2
J: TRBJ2-7
V: TRBV10-3
CDR3: CAISESSGGGSSYEQYF
DNA: TGTGCCATCAGTGAGTCGAGCGGGGGGGGAAGCTCCTACGAGCAGTACTTC

size: .
D: .
J: TRBJ2-7
V: TRBV27
CDR3: CASSLSGFGVSGYEQYF
DNA: TGTGCCAGCAGTTTATCGGGGTTCGGCGTCAGCGGCTACGAGCAGTACTTC

size: few
D: .
J: TRBJ1-2
V: TRBV6-1
CDR3: CASSPRGRGNYGYTF
DNA: TGTGCCAGCAGTCCGCGGGGCCGGGGAAACTATGGCTACACCTTC

size: .
D: .
J: TRBJ2-4
V: TRBV12-3/TRBV12-4
CDR3: CASSGGHGRYF
DNA: TGTGCCAGCAGTGGGGGACACGGGCGGTACTTC

size: .
D: .
J: TRBJ2-7
V: TRBV6-2/TRBV6-3
CDR3: CASMMQQGVYEQYF
DNA: TGTGCCAGCATGATGCAACAGGGAGTCTACGAGCAGTACTTC

size: .
D: .
J: TRBJ2-3
V: TRBV12-3/TRBV12-4
CDR3: CASSTTTVTDTQYF
DNA: TGTGCCAGCAGTACCACGACAGTCACAGATACGCAGTATTTT

size: .
D: TRBD1
J: TRBJ2-2
V: TRBV5-4
CDR3: CASSNNRGQNGELFF
DNA: TGTGCCAGCAGCAACAACAGGGGGCAAAACGGGGAGCTGTTTTTT

size: once
D: .
J: TRBJ2-5
V: TRBV7-9
CDR3: CASSLEFVRVQETQYF
DNA: TGTGCCAGCAGCTTAGAGTTCGTCAGGGTCCAAGAGACCCAGTACTTC

size: .
D: .
J: TRBJ1-3
V: TRBV12-3/TRBV12-4
CDR3: CASSRADSSGNTIYF
DNA: TGTGCCAGCAGCCGCGCTGACAGCTCTGGAAACACCATATATTTT

size: .
D: .
J: TRBJ1-1
V: TRBV9
CDR3: CASSVGMMNTEAFF
DNA: TGTGCCAGCAGCGTTGGCATGATGAACACTGAAGCTTTCTTT

size: few
D: .
J: TRBJ1-2
V: TRBV24-1
CDR3: CATMGAGLDGYTF
DNA: TGTGCCACCATGGGTGCAGGGTTGGATGGCTACACCTTC

size: .
D: .
J: TRBJ2-7
V: TRBV4-2
CDR3: CASSSEGLTYEQYF
DNA: TGTGCCAGCAGCTCAGAGGGACTTACCTACGAGCAGTACTTC

size: .
D: .
J: TRBJ1-1
V: TRBV18
CDR3: CASSPGGPPEAFF
DNA: TGTGCCAGCTCACCGGGGGGTCCTCCTGAAGCTTTCTTT

size: few
D: .
J: TRBJ2-2
V: TRBV11-1
CDR3: CASSLAFGGPANTGELFF
DNA: TGTGCCAGCAGCTTAGCGTTCGGAGGACCCGCGAACACCGGGGAGCTGTTTTTT

size: .
D: TRBD1
J: TRBJ2-1
V: TRBV20-1
CDR3: CSAQGKDRGDNEQFF
DNA: TGCAGTGCCCAGGGGAAGGACAGGGGGGACAATGAGCAGTTCTTC

size: .
D: .
J: TRBJ2-1
V: TRBV5-5
CDR3: CASSLVTDNEQFF
DNA: TGTGCCAGCAGCTTGGTGACCGACAATGAGCAGTTCTTC

size: .
D: .
J: TRBJ2-2
V: TRBV14
CDR3: CASSQDDPLNTGELFF
DNA: TGTGCCAGCAGCCAAGATGACCCCTTGAACACCGGGGAGCTGTTTTTT

size: few
D: .
J: TRBJ2-3
V: TRBV10-3
CDR3: CAISRPGTDTQYF
DNA: TGTGCCATCAGCAGACCGGGAACGGATACGCAGTATTTT

size: .
D: .
J: TRBJ1-2
V: TRBV6-5
CDR3: CASSSRDTDNYGYTF
DNA: TGTGCCAGCAGTTCCCGGGACACGGATAACTATGGCTACACCTTC

size: .
D: .
J: TRBJ1-1
V: TRBV12-3/TRBV12-4
CDR3: CASLRAGGVNTEAFF
DNA: TGTGCCAGCTTGCGGGCGGGGGGGGTGAACACTGAAGCTTTCTTT

size: .
D: TRBD2
J: TRBJ2-1
V: TRBV4-3
CDR3: CASSPGVAGSSYNEQFF
DNA: TGCGCCAGCAGCCCCGGAGTAGCGGGGAGCTCCTACAATGAGCAGTTCTTC

size: .
D: TRBD1
J: TRBJ2-6
V: TRBV6-2/TRBV6-3
CDR3: CASRKDRGLGANVLTF
DNA: TGTGCCAGCAGAAAAGACAGGGGGCTAGGGGCCAACGTCCTGACTTTC

size: few
D: TRBD2
J: TRBJ2-5
V: TRBV10-3
CDR3: CAISGSSAGEETQYF
DNA: TGTGCCATCAGTGGTTCTAGCGCGGGGGAGGAGACCCAGTACTTC

size: .
D: .
J: TRBJ1-4
V: TRBV12-3/TRBV12-4
CDR3: CASSYNEKLFF
DNA: TGTGCCAGCAGCTATAATGAAAAACTGTTTTTT

size: .
D: TRBD1
J: TRBJ2-7
V: TRBV4-3
CDR3: CASSQEAGGFYEQYF
DNA: TGCGCCAGCAGCCAAGAAGCAGGGGGCTTCTACGAGCAGTACTTC

size: .
D: TRBD2
J: TRBJ2-3
V: TRBV4-3
CDR3: CAGSPTAMGGGATDTQYF
DNA: TGCGCCGGCAGCCCAACTGCGATGGGCGGGGGGGCGACAGATACGCAGTATTTT

size: few
D: .
J: TRBJ1-6
V: TRBV6-6
CDR3: CASGEGGVSPLHF
DNA: TGTGCCAGCGGAGAGGGAGGGGTTTCACCCCTCCACTTT

size: few
D: .
J: TRBJ2-2
V: TRBV7-8
CDR3: CASETTYGTPRTGELFF
DNA: TGTGCCAGCGAGACTACGTACGGGACACCTCGAACCGGGGAGCTGTTTTTT

size: few
D: .
J: TRBJ2-1
V: TRBV6-6
CDR3: CASTPDREQFF
DNA: TGTGCCAGCACCCCTGACAGGGAGCAGTTCTTC

size: .
D: TRBD1
J: TRBJ2-4
V: TRBV24-1
CDR3: CATSDSRQGDSIQYF
DNA: TGTGCCACCAGTGATTCGCGACAGGGCGATAGCATTCAGTACTTC

size: few
D: .
J: TRBJ2-7
V: TRBV7-9
CDR3: CASSSPQGLYEQYF
DNA: TGTGCCAGCAGCTCCCCGCAAGGGTTGTACGAGCAGTACTTC

size: few
D: .
J: TRBJ1-1
V: TRBV7-2
CDR3: CASSSDRAYPNTEAFF
DNA: TGTGCCAGCAGCTCGGATAGAGCCTACCCGAACACTGAAGCTTTCTTT